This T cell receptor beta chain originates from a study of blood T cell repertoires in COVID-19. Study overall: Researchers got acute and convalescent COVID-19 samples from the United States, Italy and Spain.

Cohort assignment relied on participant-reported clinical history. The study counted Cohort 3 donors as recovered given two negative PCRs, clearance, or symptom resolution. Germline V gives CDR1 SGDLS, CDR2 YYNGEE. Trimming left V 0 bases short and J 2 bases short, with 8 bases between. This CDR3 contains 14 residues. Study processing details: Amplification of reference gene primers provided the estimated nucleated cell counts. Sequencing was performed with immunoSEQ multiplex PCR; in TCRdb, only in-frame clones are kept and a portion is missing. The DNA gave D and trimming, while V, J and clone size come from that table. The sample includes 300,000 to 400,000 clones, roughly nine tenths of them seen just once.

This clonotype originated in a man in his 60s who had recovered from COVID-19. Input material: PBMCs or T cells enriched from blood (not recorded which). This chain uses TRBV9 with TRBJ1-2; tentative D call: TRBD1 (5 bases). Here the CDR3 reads CASSVGGRNYGYTF. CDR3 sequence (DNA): TGTGCCAGCAGCGTAGGGGGCAGAAACTATGGCTACACCTTC.